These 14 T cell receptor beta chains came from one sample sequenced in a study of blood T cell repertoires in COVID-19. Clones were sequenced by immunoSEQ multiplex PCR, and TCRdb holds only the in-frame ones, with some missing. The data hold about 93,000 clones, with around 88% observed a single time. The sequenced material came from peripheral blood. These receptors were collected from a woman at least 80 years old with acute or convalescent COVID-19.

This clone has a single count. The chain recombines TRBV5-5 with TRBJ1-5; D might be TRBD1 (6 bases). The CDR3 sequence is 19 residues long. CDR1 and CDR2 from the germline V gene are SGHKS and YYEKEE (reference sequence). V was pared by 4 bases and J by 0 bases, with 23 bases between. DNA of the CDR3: TGTGCCAGCAGCCCGGACAGAACTCTAGAATATTATAGCAATCAGCCCCAGCATTTT. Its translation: CASSPDRTLEYYSNQPQHF.

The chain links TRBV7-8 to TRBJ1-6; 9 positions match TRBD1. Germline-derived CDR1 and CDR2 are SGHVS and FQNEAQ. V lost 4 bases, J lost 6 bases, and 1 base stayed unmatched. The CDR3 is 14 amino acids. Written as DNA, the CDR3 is TGTGCCAGCAGCTCGGGACAGGGTAATTCACCCCTCCACTTT. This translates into CASSSGQGNSPLHF.

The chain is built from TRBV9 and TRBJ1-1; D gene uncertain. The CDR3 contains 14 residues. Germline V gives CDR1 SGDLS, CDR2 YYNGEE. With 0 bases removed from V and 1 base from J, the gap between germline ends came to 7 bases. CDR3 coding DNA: TGTGCCAGCAGCGTAGTGGGAGAGAACACTGAAGCTTTCTTT. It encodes CASSVVGENTEAFF.

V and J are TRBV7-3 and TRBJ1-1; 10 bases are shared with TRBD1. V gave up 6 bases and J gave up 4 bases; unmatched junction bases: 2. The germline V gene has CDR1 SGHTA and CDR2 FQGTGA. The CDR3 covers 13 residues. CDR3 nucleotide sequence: TGTGCCAGCAGGGGACAGGGGAGCACTGAAGCTTTCTTT. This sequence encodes CASRGQGSTEAFF.

As DNA, the CDR3 is TGTGCCAGCAGCCTTACCGGGACAGGCTTCGGATCACCCCTCCACTTT. Translating gives CASSLTGTGFGSPLHF. This chain connects TRBV5-4 to TRBJ1-6; the match to TRBD1 covers 8 bases. This CDR3 comprises 16 residues. Germline loops: CDR1 SGHNT, CDR2 YYREEE (reference sequence). Unmatched junction bases numbered 13, after V lost 4 bases and J lost 10 bases.

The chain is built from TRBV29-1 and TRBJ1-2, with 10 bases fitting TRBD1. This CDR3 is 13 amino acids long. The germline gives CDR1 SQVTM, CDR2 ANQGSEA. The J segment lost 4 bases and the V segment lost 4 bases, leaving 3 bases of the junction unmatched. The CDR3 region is CSVADRGLYGYTF. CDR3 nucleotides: TGCAGCGTTGCCGACAGGGGGCTCTATGGCTACACCTTC.

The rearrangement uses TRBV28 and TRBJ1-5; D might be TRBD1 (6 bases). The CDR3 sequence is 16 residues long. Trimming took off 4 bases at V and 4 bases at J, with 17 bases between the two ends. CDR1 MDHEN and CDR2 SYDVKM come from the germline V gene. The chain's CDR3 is CASSSPLGQSNQPQHF. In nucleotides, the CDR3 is TGTGCCAGCAGTTCTCCGCTTGGACAGTCTAATCAGCCCCAGCATTTT. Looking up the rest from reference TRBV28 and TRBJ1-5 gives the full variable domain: DVKVTQSSRYLVKRTGEKVFLECVQDMDHENMFWYRQDPGLGLRLIYFSYDVKMKEKGDIPEGYSVSREKKERFSLILESASTNQTSMYLCASSSPLGQSNQPQHFGDGTRLSIL.

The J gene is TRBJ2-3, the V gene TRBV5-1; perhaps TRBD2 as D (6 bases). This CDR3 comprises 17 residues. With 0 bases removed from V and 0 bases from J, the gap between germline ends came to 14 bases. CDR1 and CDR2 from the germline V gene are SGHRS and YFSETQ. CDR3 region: CASSLAFRTTSTDTQYF. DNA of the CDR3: TGCGCCAGCAGCTTGGCCTTCAGGACTACTAGCACAGATACGCAGTATTTT.

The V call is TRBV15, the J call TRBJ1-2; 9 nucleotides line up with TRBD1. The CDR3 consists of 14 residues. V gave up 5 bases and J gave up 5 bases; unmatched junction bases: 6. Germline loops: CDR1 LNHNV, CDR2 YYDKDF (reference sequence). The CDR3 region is CATSPGDREYGYTF. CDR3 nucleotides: TGTGCCACCAGCCCGGGGGACAGGGAGTATGGCTACACCTTC.

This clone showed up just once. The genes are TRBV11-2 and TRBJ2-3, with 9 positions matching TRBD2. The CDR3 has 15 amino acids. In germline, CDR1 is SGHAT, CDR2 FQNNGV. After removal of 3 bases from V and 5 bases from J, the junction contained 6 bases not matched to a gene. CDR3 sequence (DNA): TGTGCCAGCAGCTTGGGCGGGGGGGCTAAAGATACGCAGTATTTT. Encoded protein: CASSLGGGAKDTQYF.

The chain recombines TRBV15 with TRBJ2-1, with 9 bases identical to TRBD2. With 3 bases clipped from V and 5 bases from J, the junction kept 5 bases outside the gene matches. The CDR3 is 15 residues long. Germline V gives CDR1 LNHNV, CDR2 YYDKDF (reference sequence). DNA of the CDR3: TGTGCCACCAGCAGGCTAGCGGGGAATCACAATGAGCAGTTCTTC. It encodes CATSRLAGNHNEQFF.

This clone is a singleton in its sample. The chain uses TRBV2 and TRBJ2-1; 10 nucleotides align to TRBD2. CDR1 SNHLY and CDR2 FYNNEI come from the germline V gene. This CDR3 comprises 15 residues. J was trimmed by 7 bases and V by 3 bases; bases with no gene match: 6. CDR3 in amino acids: CASSEASGGENEQFF. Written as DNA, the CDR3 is TGTGCCAGCAGTGAGGCCAGCGGGGGGGAGAATGAGCAGTTCTTC.

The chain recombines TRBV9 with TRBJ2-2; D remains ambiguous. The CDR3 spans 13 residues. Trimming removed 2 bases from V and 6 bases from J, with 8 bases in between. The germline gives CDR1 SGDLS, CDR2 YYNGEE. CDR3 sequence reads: CASSVGPAGELFF. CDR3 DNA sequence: TGTGCCAGCAGCGTTGGGCCCGCCGGGGAGCTGTTTTTT. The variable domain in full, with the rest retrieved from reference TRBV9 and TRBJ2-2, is DSGVTQTPKHLITATGQRVTLRCSPRSGDLSVYWYQQSLDQGLQFLIQYYNGEERAKGNILERFSAQQFPDLHSELNLSSLELGDSALYFCASSVGPAGELFFGEGSRLTVL.

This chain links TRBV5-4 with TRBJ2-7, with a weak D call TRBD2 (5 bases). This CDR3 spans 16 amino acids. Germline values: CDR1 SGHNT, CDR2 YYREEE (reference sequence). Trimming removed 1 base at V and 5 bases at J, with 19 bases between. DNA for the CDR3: TGTGCCAGCAGCTTGTTGGGCCAGGAAACGCGGGACGAGCAGTACTTC. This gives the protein CASSLLGQETRDEQYF.